The 10 T cell receptor beta chains below all came from one sample that was sequenced in a study of control samples from healthy donors and cancer patients. Using immunoSEQ multiplex PCR, the repertoire was profiled, and TCRdb retains in-frame clones only, with some absent. The sample holds some 170,000 clones, 96% seen once. The sequenced sample was blood. All receptors derive from a woman between 25 and 40 years old in good health.

In DNA form, the CDR3 reads TGTGCCATCAGCAAAGAACCAAATTCACCCCTCCACTTT. Translated, it gives CAISKEPNSPLHF. This chain connects TRBV10-3 to TRBJ1-6, with D hard to call. The CDR3 covers 13 residues. Germline V gives CDR1 ENHRY, CDR2 SYGVKD. With 6 bases removed from V and 7 bases from J, the gap between germline ends came to 10 bases.

The gene calls are TRBV5-4 and TRBJ2-1; D is undetermined. Germline CDR1 SGHNT, CDR2 YYREEE (reference sequence). V lost 4 bases and J 7 bases, leaving 9 bases between the germline ends. This CDR3 region has 12 residues. The chain's CDR3 is CASSPGSNEQFF. The CDR3 DNA sequence: TGTGCCAGCAGCCCCGGATCTAATGAGCAGTTCTTC.

The V call is TRBV15, the J call TRBJ2-6; D is uncertain. This CDR3 contains 16 residues. Trimming left V 3 bases short and J 0 bases short, with 9 bases between. The germline gives CDR1 LNHNV, CDR2 YYDKDF (reference sequence). CDR3 sequence (DNA): TGTGCCACCAGCAGGGTGCCTGGCTCTGGGGCCAACGTCCTGACTTTC. Translated, it gives CATSRVPGSGANVLTF. Full variable domain (rest looked up from reference TRBV15 and TRBJ2-6): DAMVIQNPRYQVTQFGKPVTLSCSQTLNHNVMYWYQQKSSQAPKLLFHYYDKDFNNEADTPDNFQSRRPNTSFCFLDIRSPGLGDTAMYLCATSRVPGSGANVLTFGAGSRLTVL.

The chain combines TRBV3-1 (or the pseudogene TRBV3-2) with TRBJ2-7; D not resolved. The CDR3 is 14 residues long. Germline values: CDR1 LGHDT, CDR2 YNNKEL (reference sequence). V was shortened by 4 bases and J by 3 bases, with 13 bases between the two germline ends. The DNA for the CDR3 is TGTGCCAGCAGCCCAAGAGAAGGTTTCTACGAGCAGTACTTC. Translated, it gives CASSPREGFYEQYF.

CDR3 region: CASSYSSSQSNEQFF. DNA for the CDR3: TGTGCCAGCAGTTACTCGTCTAGTCAAAGCAATGAGCAGTTCTTC. This chain joins TRBV6-5 and TRBJ2-1; D gene unclear. Trimming took off 0 bases at V and 6 bases at J, with 12 bases between the two ends. Germline lookup yields CDR1 MNHEY and CDR2 SVGAGI. The CDR3 is made up of 15 amino acids.

This chain links TRBV18 with TRBJ2-2; the match to TRBD1 covers 8 bases. Germline CDR1 KGHSH, CDR2 LQKENI. This CDR3 has 17 residues. Unmatched junction bases numbered 8, after V lost 4 bases and J lost 1 base. CDR3 in amino acids: CASSLLPGTGNTGELFF. The CDR3 DNA is TGTGCCAGCTCACTACTACCCGGGACAGGGAACACCGGGGAGCTGTTTTTT.

The rearrangement joins TRBV5-1 to TRBJ1-6, with D uncertain. Trimming cost V 3 bases and J 13 bases, with 14 bases left between them. This CDR3 contains 13 residues. The germline V gene has CDR1 SGHRS and CDR2 YFSETQ. CDR3 protein: CASSWEGSSPLHF. Here the CDR3 DNA reads TGCGCCAGCAGCTGGGAGGGTAGTAGCCCCCTCCACTTT.

This clone is a singleton in its sample. The chain recombines TRBV20-1 with TRBJ1-1; a possible D gene is TRBD1 (5 bases). Germline CDR1 reads DFQATT; CDR2 reads SNEGSKA (reference sequence). The CDR3 is 11 amino acids. This CDR3 reads CGREGYTEAFF. DNA for the CDR3: TGCGGGAGGGAGGGGTACACTGAAGCTTTCTTT.

The chain links TRBV28 to TRBJ1-2, with TRBD1 matching over 7 bases. The junction had 13 bases not matched to a gene; V was cut back by 6 bases and J by 9 bases. Germline CDR1 and CDR2: MDHEN and SYDVKM. The CDR3 spans 14 residues. The CDR3: CASRHRQGELSYTF. The DNA of the CDR3 is TGTGCCAGCAGACACAGACAGGGCGAACTGAGCTACACCTTC.

The chain is built from TRBV30 and TRBJ2-4, with 9 bases aligning to TRBD1. Germline V lookup: CDR1 GTSNPN, CDR2 SVGIG (reference sequence). The J segment lost 10 bases and the V segment lost 0 bases, leaving 4 bases of the junction unmatched. The CDR3 is 13 amino acids. The CDR3 protein is CAWSVLDRGIQYF. In DNA, the CDR3 is TGTGCCTGGAGTGTCCTGGACAGGGGAATTCAGTACTTC.